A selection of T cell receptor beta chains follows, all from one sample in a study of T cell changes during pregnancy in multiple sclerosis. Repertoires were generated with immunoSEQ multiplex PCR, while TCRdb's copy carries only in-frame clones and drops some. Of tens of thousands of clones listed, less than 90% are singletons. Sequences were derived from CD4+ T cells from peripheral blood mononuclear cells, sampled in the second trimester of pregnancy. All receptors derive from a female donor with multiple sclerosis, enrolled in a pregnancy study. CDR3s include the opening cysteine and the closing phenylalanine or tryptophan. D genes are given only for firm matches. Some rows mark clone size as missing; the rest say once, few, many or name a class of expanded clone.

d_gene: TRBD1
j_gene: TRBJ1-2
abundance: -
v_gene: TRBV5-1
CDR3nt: TGCGCCAGCAACATGGGACAGGGCTATGGCTACACCTTC
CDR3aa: CASNMGQGYGYTF

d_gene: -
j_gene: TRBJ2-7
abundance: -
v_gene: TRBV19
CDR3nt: TGTGCCAGTAGTAACGTACCGGACAGCACAGGAGCCTACGAGCAGTACTTC
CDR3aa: CASSNVPDSTGAYEQYF

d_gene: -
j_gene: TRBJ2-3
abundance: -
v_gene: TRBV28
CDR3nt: TGTGCCAGCAGTTCCCACGGGTGGGGGGCAGATACGCAGTATTTT
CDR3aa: CASSSHGWGADTQYF

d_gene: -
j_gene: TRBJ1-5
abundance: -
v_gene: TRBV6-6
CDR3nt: TGTGCCAGCGGAGGGACTAATCAGCCCCAGCATTTT
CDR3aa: CASGGTNQPQHF

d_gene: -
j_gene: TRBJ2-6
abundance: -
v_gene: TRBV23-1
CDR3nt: TGCGCCAGCAGTCAATCGGGGCTCGCTGGGGCCAACGTCCTGACTTTC
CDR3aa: CASSQSGLAGANVLTF

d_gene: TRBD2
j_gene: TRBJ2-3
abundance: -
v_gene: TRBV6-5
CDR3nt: TGTGCCAGCAGTTACAGGACTAGCGGGAGGCCAGATACGCAGTATTTT
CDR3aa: CASSYRTSGRPDTQYF

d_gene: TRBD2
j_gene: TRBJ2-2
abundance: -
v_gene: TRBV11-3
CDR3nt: TGTGCCAGCAGCCCACTAGCGGGCGCGAACACCGGGGAGCTGTTTTTT
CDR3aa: CASSPLAGANTGELFF

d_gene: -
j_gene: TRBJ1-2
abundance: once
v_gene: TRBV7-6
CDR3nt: TGTGCCAGCAGCTTAGACCCAGAATACTATGGCTACACCTTC
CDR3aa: CASSLDPEYYGYTF

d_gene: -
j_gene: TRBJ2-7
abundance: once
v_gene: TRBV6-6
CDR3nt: TGTGCCAGCAGCCCTGAGACAGCTCGTTACGAGCAGTACTTC
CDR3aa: CASSPETARYEQYF

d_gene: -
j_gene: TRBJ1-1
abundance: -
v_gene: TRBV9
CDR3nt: TGTGCCAGCAGCGTTACAGGGTTTGACACTGAAGCTTTCTTT
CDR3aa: CASSVTGFDTEAFF

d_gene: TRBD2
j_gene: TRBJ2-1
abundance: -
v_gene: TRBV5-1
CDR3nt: TGCGCCAGCAGCGAGTCGGGAGGCGCCTACAATGAGCAGTTCTTC
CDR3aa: CASSESGGAYNEQFF

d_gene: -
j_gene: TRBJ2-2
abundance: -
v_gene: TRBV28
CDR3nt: TGTGCCAGCAGAGTTTTGGTTGGAAGGGGGAACACCGGGGAGCTGTTTTTT
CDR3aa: CASRVLVGRGNTGELFF

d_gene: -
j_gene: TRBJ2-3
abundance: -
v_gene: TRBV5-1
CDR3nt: TGCGCCACCCGGAGGTATTTTACTAGCACAGATACGCAGTATTTT
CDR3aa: CATRRYFTSTDTQYF

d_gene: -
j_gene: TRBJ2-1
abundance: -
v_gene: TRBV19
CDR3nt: TGTGCCAGTAGTACAATCAATGAGCAGTTCTTC
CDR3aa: CASSTINEQFF

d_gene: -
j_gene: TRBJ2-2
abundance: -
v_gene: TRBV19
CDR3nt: TGTGCCAGTAGTTTCGGCGTCTTGCGGTCGAACACCGGGGAGCTGTTTTTT
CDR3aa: CASSFGVLRSNTGELFF